The T cell receptor (beta chain) under discussion was sequenced for a study of radiotherapy plus CTLA-4 blockade in lung cancer. Across the study: Patients showed objective responses in about a sixth of cases, and disease control was achieved by 25% to 35%.

Per germline, CDR1 SGHVS and CDR2 FNYEAQ. This CDR3 is 15 amino acids long. V was clipped by 1 base and J by 2 bases, with 9 bases between them. In chemo-refractory metastatic non-small-cell lung cancer, patients got ipilimumab CTLA-4 blockade together with focal radiation. This clone was observed a handful of times. Its antigen is currently unknown. TCRdb's table, derived via immunoSEQ multiplex PCR, lists solely in-frame clones and lacks some. The profile shows roughly 69,000 clones, roughly three quarters of them singletons. Findings and limits, study-wide: How blood T cell clones changed early, along with interferon-beta, reportedly forecast response best. TCR clones of tumor origin grew in blood after radiotherapy plus ipilimumab.

The rearrangement joins TRBV7-6 to TRBJ2-1, with D perhaps matching TRBD2 (5 bases). The specimen comprised peripheral blood, sampled from a patient treated with radiotherapy plus ipilimumab. The TCR originated in a human donor with non-small cell lung cancer whose response to radiotherapy plus ipilimumab could not be evaluated. Some clones in this sample may be carry-over from other donors' samples. DNA for the CDR3: TGTGCCAGCAGCTTAGGACGGGAACCCTACAATGAGCAGTTCTTC. Protein: CASSLGREPYNEQFF.